This T cell receptor beta chain was observed in a study of tissue T cells after allogeneic stem cell transplantation. The method was immunoSEQ multiplex PCR; TCRdb's version includes in-frame clones alone and lacks a portion of them. The data show about 6,800 clones, around 34% seen once. By share, this clone counts as medium-sized. Gene labels here are mouse ones. The CDR3 end lies 1 residue beyond the end of the read and is filled in from the germline J gene. Time point meaning: mouse harvest day 14 after allogeneic transplant. Each mouse received 10^7 T-cell-depleted marrow cells plus 10^6 splenic CD5+ T cells by tail vein. The CDR3 has 14 residues. The ends lost 0 bases at V and 1 base at J; junction bases unmatched: 1. From germline, CDR1 is GKSSPN and CDR2 SITVG.

The clonotype was recovered from a female BALB/c mouse given C57BL/6 T cells with graft-versus-host disease after an allogeneic hematopoietic cell transplant. Specimen: skin. The genes are TRBV31 and TRBJ1-1, with 8 bases fitting TRBD1. The CDR3: CAWSLGTGNTEVFF. The sequenced part of the CDR3 DNA is TGTGCCTGGAGTCTAGGGACAGGGAACACAGAAGTCTTC.